This TCR beta chain was observed in a study of OX40 agonist ivuxolimab in advanced cancers. Whole-study results and caveats: Partial responders at 0.1-3.0 mg/kg had among the lowest clonal expansion.

The repertoire was sequenced with immunoSEQ multiplex PCR; TCRdb's copy has only in-frame clones and lacks some. The sample has roughly 80,000 clones, approximately 90% seen once; the top ten hold roughly 0.69%. In regard to this clone: Its target is not known.

V was clipped by 0 bases and J by 5 bases; unmatched bases: 10. This CDR3 has 17 amino acids. Germline V gives CDR1 SGHRS, CDR2 YFSETQ. The specimen was CD4+ or CD8+ T cells sorted from blood, collected in a trial of the OX40 agonist ivuxolimab. V usage is TRBV5-1 and J usage is TRBJ2-4, with TRBD2 matching 8 bases. The TCR sequence derives from an adult with an advanced solid tumor such as melanoma, head and neck, liver or kidney cancer. The CDR3 here is CASSLDAGGPTENIQYF. The CDR3 DNA reads TGCGCCAGCAGCTTGGATGCGGGAGGCCCAACCGAAAACATTCAGTACTTC.